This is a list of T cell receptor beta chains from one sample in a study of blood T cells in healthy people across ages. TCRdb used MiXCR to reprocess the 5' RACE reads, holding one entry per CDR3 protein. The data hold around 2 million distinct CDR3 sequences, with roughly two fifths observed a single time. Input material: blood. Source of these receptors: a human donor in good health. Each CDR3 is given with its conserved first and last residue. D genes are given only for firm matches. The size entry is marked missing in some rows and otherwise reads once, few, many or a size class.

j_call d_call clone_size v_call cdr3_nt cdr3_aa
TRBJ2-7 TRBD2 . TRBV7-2 TGTGCCAGCAGCCAAGGGACTAGTACCTACGAGCAGTACTTC CASSQGTSTYEQYF
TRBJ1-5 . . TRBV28 TGTGCCAGCAGTAGCCTCCTCCAGGGTCTTAACAATCAGCCCCAGCATTTT CASSSLLQGLNNQPQHF
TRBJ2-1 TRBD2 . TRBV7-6 TGTGCCAGCAGCTTAGAGGGGACTAGCGGGAACAATGAGCAGTTCTTC CASSLEGTSGNNEQFF
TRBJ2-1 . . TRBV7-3 TGTGCCAGCAGCTATGCAGGCACAGGTGAGCAGTTCTTC CASSYAGTGEQFF
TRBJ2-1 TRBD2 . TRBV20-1 TGCAGTGCTAGATCGGGGGGATTGTTCAATGAGCAGTTCTTC CSARSGGLFNEQFF
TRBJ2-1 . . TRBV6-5 TGTGCCAGCAGTCACGGGACTTTCTACAATGAGCAGTTCTTC CASSHGTFYNEQFF
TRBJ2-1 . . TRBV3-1 TGTGCCAGCAGCCAAGATACGAGCGGTTGGCAGTTCTTC CASSQDTSGWQFF
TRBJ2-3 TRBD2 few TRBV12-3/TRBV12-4 TGTGCCAGCAGTTTGACTAGCGGTGTGGACGCAGATACGCAGTATTTT CASSLTSGVDADTQYF
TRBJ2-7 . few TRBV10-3 TGTGCCATCAGGGGGACCCATCAAGGCTCCTACGAGCAGTACTTC CAIRGTHQGSYEQYF
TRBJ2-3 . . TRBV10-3 TGTGCCATCAGCGTAACCGGGGGCACAGATACGCAGTATTTT CAISVTGGTDTQYF
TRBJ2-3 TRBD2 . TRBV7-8 TGTACCAGCAGCCTACTAGCGGGGATCACAGATACGCAGTATTTT CTSSLLAGITDTQYF
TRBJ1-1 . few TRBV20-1 TGCAGTGCCCCTTCGCAGTTGAACACTGAAGCTTTCTTT CSAPSQLNTEAFF
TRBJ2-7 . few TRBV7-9 TGTGCCAGCAGCCGGGGGGCACCGAGCTCCTACGAGCAGTACTTC CASSRGAPSSYEQYF
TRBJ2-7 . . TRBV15 TGTGCCACCAGCAGAGATTTGACTAGTAGGTACGAGCAGTACTTC CATSRDLTSRYEQYF
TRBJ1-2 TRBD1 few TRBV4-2 TGTGCCAGCAGCCACGGCTTCGGACAGGGATCGCGTGGCTACACCTTC CASSHGFGQGSRGYTF
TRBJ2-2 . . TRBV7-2 TGTGCCAGCAGCTTAGTATGGGGGGTACCCGGGGAGCTGTTTTTT CASSLVWGVPGELFF
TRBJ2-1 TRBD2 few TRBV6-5 TGTGCCAGCAGTTTCGGACTAGCCTTGAAGAATGAGCAGTTCTTC CASSFGLALKNEQFF
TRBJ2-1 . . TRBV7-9 TGTGCCAGCTGCTTAGGGGGGAGGCATGAGCAGTTCTTC CASCLGGRHEQFF
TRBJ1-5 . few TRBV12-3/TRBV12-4 TGTGCCAGCAGCCCGACAGAGTATAGCAATCAGCCCCAGCATTTT CASSPTEYSNQPQHF
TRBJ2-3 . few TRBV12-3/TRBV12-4 TGTGCCAGCAGTCCCCGGGACTCCCAAGGTTCAAATACGCAGTATTTT CASSPRDSQGSNTQYF
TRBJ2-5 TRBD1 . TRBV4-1 TGCGCCAGCAGCCCCAGGACAGGGGATCTTGAGACCCAGTACTTC CASSPRTGDLETQYF
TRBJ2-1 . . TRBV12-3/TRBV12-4 TGTACCAGCAGTTTAGGGACTCCGCACTCCCTGAGTGAGCAGTTCTTC CTSSLGTPHSLSEQFF
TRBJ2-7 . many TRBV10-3 TGTGCCATCAGTGGGGGCAGGGAGACCTACGAGCAGTACTTC CAISGGRETYEQYF
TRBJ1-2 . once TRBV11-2 TGTGCCAGCAGCTTAGGGGACCTAGGGGTTACCTATGGCTACACCTTC CASSLGDLGVTYGYTF
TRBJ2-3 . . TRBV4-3 TGCGCCAGCTCCCGAATGTGGGACACAGATACGCAGTATTTT CASSRMWDTDTQYF
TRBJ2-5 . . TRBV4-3 TGCGCCAGCAGCCAAGATCTGGCGGGGTACTACTACAATGAGCAGTACTTC CASSQDLAGYYYNEQYF
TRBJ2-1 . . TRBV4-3 TGCGCCAGCAGCCAAGCCCTTAGACCGGGACCGGAGCAGTTCTTC CASSQALRPGPEQFF
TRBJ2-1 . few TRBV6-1 TGTGCCAGCAGTGTATGGGAAGAGCCCTACAATGAGCAGTTCTTC CASSVWEEPYNEQFF
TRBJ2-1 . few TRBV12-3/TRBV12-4 TGTGCCAGCAGTTTGGGCTGGGGACCGTACAATGAGCAGTTCTTC CASSLGWGPYNEQFF
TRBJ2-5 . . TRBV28 TGTGCCAGCAGAGCCCTCCGGCAGCCCATGGCCCAGTACTTC CASRALRQPMAQYF
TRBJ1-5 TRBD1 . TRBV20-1 TGCAGTCAGCAGGGGGCGGGCGGTCAGCCCCAGCATTTT CSQQGAGGQPQHF
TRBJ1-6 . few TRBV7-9 TGTGCCAGCAGCCCTCACTCGAGCTCCTATAATTCACCCCTCCACTTT CASSPHSSSYNSPLHF
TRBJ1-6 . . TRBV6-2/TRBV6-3 TGTGCCAGCAGCGAGGCGAGTCGATCACCCCTCCACTTT CASSEASRSPLHF
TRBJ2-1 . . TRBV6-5 TGTGCCAGCAGACATACAGGCAATGAGCAGTTCTTC CASRHTGNEQFF
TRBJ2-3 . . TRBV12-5 TGTGCTAGTGGTTTGCCGATCACAGATACGCAGTATTTT CASGLPITDTQYF
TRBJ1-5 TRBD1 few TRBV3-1 TGTGCCAGCAGCGGTAACCGGGACAGAAATCAGCCCCAGCATTTT CASSGNRDRNQPQHF
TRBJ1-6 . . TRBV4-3 TGCGCCAGCAGCCAATCATCTCGGGGGTATAATTCACCCCTCCACTTT CASSQSSRGYNSPLHF
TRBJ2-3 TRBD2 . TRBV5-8 TGTGCCAGCAGCTTGGTCGGGCTAGCGGCCTTCACAGATACGCAGTATTTT CASSLVGLAAFTDTQYF
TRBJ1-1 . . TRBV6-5 TGTGCCAGCAGTTACTCGGTACCTGGCGGGATGAACACTGAAGCTTTCTTT CASSYSVPGGMNTEAFF
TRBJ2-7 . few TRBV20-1 TGCAGTGCTAGCGTTAAGTACGAGCAGTACTTC CSASVKYEQYF
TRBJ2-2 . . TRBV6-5 TGTGCCAGCAGTGACCCGGGGCCTAACACCGGGGAGCTGTTTTTT CASSDPGPNTGELFF
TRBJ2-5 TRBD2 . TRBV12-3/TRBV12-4 TGTGCCAGCAGTTTGGGGACTAGAAAGACCCAGTACTTC CASSLGTRKTQYF
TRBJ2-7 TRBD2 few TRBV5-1 TGCGCCAGCAGCTTGCGGGGGGGGCTCGGATACGAGCAGTACTTC CASSLRGGLGYEQYF
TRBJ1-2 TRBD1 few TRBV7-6 TGTGCCAGCAGCTTAAAGACAGGGCAGGCCGGCTACACCTTC CASSLKTGQAGYTF
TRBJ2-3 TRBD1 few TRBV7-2 TGTGCCAGCAGCATCCGGGACAGATCCACAGATACGCAGTATTTT CASSIRDRSTDTQYF
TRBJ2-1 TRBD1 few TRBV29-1 TGCAGCGCCAGACAGGGGCAAGATGAGCAGTTCTTC CSARQGQDEQFF
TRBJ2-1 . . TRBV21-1 TGTGCCAGCAGCAAAACGTCTAGCGGGGGGACTAGCTCCTACAATGAGCAGTTCTTC CASSKTSSGGTSSYNEQFF